This T cell receptor beta chain was documented in a study of T cell responses to AZD1222 COVID-19 vaccine. Study results and caveats: Researchers report vaccine-associated CD4 TCRs spanning spike, with dominance at 160-218 and 743-854. Possibly, clonal diversity was underestimated; donors were largely white British and included more females.

Remarks on this clone: What it binds is unknown.

Repertoires were generated with immunoSEQ multiplex PCR, while TCRdb's copy carries only in-frame clones and drops some. The sample has about 130,000 clones, around 90% seen once. The germline V gene encodes CDR1 SGDLS and CDR2 YYNGEE. Trimming took off 4 bases at V and 0 bases at J, with 9 bases between the two ends. This CDR3 comprises 14 residues. Sequences were derived from peripheral blood, sampled 28 days after the second AZD1222 dose. The J gene is TRBJ2-3, the V gene TRBV9; D remains ambiguous. The receptor was isolated from an adult who received the AZD1222 COVID-19 vaccine. The CDR3 DNA sequence: TGTGCCAGCAGCCCCAGTCGTAGCACAGATACGCAGTATTTT. Protein product: CASSPSRSTDTQYF.